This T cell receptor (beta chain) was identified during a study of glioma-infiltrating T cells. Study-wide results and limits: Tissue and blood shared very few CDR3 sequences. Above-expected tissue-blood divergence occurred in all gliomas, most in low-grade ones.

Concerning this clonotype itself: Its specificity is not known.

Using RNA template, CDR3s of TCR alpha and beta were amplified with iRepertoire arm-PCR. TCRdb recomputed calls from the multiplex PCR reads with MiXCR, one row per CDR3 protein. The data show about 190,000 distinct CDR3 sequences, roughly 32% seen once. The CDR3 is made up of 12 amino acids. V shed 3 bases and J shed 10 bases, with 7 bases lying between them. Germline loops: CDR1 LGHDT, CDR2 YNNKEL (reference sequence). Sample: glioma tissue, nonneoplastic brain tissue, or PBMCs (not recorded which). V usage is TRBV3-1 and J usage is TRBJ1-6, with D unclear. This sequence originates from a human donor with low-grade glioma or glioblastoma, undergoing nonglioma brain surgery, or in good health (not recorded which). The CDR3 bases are TGTGCCAGCAGCCAGTCGCGGTCACCCCTCCACTTT. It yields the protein CASSQSRSPLHF.